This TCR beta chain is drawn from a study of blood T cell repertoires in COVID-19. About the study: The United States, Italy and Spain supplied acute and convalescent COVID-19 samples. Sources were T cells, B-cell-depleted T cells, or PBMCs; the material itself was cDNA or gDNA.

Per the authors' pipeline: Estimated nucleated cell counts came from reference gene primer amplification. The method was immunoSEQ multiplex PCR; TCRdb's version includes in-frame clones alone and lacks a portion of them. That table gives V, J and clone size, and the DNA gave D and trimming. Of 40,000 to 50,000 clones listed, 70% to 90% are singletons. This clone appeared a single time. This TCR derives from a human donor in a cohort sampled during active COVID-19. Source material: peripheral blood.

The CDR3 spells CASIRGPYEQYF. The CDR3 region has the DNA TGTGCCAGCATCAGGGGGCCCTACGAGCAGTACTTC. This chain joins TRBV2 and TRBJ2-7; 8 bases align to TRBD1. Germline V gene data show CDR1 as SNHLY and CDR2 as FYNNEI. The CDR3 has 12 amino acids. V shed 7 bases, J shed 2 bases, and the junction held 1 base outside the gene matches.